This entry lists 15 T cell receptor beta chains sequenced from one sample in a study of shared clonotypes between healthy human individuals. Sequencing used immunoSEQ multiplex PCR; TCRdb keeps in-frame clones, though not all of them. Altogether around 2.1 million clones are present, roughly 95% being singletons, with the ten largest covering approximately 0.13%. Sequences were obtained from naive CD4+ T cells sorted from blood. As to subset: CD45RA+ positively selected. The origin of the receptors is a man aged 18 to 29 in good health.

This rearrangement joins TRBV7-8 to TRBJ1-1; 9 nucleotides agree with TRBD1. Trimming at V came to 2 bases and at J to 2 bases, leaving 6 bases not matched to a gene. The length of the CDR3 is 16 residues. The germline CDR1 and CDR2 sequences are SGHVS and FQNEAQ. The CDR3 here is CASSLLPGQGNTEAFF. CDR3 DNA: TGTGCCAGCAGCTTACTTCCGGGACAGGGTAACACTGAAGCTTTCTTT.

DNA for the CDR3: TGTGCCAGCAGCCCAGACGGGGACAAGGCCGGGGAGCTGTTTTTT. Amino acid sequence: CASSPDGDKAGELFF. V usage is TRBV7-3 and J usage is TRBJ2-2; D is perhaps TRBD1 (6 bases). This CDR3 has 15 amino acids. Germline loops: CDR1 SGHTA, CDR2 FQGTGA. Trimming removed 5 bases at V and 6 bases at J, with 16 bases between.

The J gene is TRBJ1-2, the V gene TRBV7-9; 10 nucleotides align to TRBD1. The CDR3 is 14 residues long. V shed 5 bases and J 6 bases; nucleotides not matched to a gene: 6. Germline CDR1 SEHNR, CDR2 FQNEAQ (reference sequence). CDR3 sequence (DNA): TGTGCCAGCAGCCGACAGGGGGCAGTAGATGGCTACACCTTC. Translating gives CASSRQGAVDGYTF.

This clone was counted a single time. The genes are TRBV5-6 and TRBJ1-5; 9 bases match TRBD1. The V and J ends lost 4 bases and 2 bases, in that order; junction bases with no gene match: 4. Germline V gene data show CDR1 as SGHDT and CDR2 as YYEEEE. The CDR3 covers 15 residues. CDR3 amino acids: CASSGTGMGNQPQHF. The CDR3 region has the DNA TGTGCCAGCAGCGGGACAGGGATGGGCAATCAGCCCCAGCATTTT. The full variable domain, with the rest looked up from reference TRBV5-6 and TRBJ1-5, is DAGVTQSPTHLIKTRGQQVTLRCSPKSGHDTVSWYQQALGQGPQFIFQYYEEEERQRGNFPDRFSGHQFPNYSSELNVNALLLGDSALYLCASSGTGMGNQPQHFGDGTRLSIL.

This CDR3 is CASSLGGGRIFREQYF. The CDR3 nucleotides read TGTGCCAGCAGTCTAGGGGGGGGACGGATCTTTCGTGAGCAGTACTTC. The chain employs TRBV28 and TRBJ2-7, with TRBD2 as a possible D gene (7 bases). Germline lookup yields CDR1 MDHEN and CDR2 SYDVKM. V was shortened by 5 bases and J by 7 bases, with 24 bases between the two germline ends. The CDR3 length is 16 residues.

The rearrangement links TRBV30 to TRBJ1-1; D is undetermined. Germline CDR1 reads GTSNPN; CDR2 reads SVGIG (reference sequence). V lost 4 bases and J lost 4, with 13 bases in between. The CDR3 has 13 residues. CDR3 amino acids: CAWTSNVRTEAFF. In DNA, the CDR3 is TGTGCCTGGACATCGAATGTACGCACTGAAGCTTTCTTT.

About this clone: Other DNA sequences of this sample code for an identical CDR3. The chain is built from TRBV7-2 and TRBJ1-3; maybe TRBD1 (5 bases). The CDR3 is made up of 15 amino acids. Germline V lookup: CDR1 SGHTA, CDR2 FQGNSA. V shed 1 base and J shed 0 bases, with 7 bases lying between them. The CDR3 DNA sequence: TGTGCCAGCAGCTTAGACAGGAGCTCTGGAAACACCATATATTTT. This encodes CASSLDRSSGNTIYF.

The chain carries TRBV7-6 and TRBJ2-7, with D unclear. This CDR3 is built from 16 residues. V lost 4 bases and J 5 bases, leaving 21 bases between the germline ends. In germline, CDR1 is SGHVS, CDR2 FNYEAQ. In DNA form, the CDR3 reads TGTGCCAGCAGCTATCGGGCCCAAATCTTACTCCACGAGCAGTACTTC. Translated, it gives CASSYRAQILLHEQYF.

The genes are TRBV28 and TRBJ1-6; no clear D gene. The germline V gene encodes CDR1 MDHEN and CDR2 SYDVKM. This CDR3 has 13 amino acids. The ends were cut back, 5 bases at V and 8 bases at J, with 10 bases in the middle. The CDR3 coding sequence is TGTGCCAGCAGTCCTGGGGTATATTCACCCCTCCACTTT. The encoded protein is CASSPGVYSPLHF.

The chain is built from TRBV13 and TRBJ1-3, with 10 bases lining up with TRBD1. CDR3 size: 16 residues. The germline V gene encodes CDR1 PRHDT and CDR2 FYEKMQ (reference sequence). V shed 5 bases, J shed 1 base, and the junction held 5 bases outside the gene matches. The CDR3 region is CASSPQDRGSGNTIYF. CDR3 bases: TGTGCCAGCAGCCCCCAGGACAGGGGGTCTGGAAACACCATATATTTT. The full variable domain, rest sourced from reference TRBV13 and TRBJ1-3, is AAGVIQSPRHLIKEKRETATLKCYPIPRHDTVYWYQQGPGQDPQFLISFYEKMQSDKGSIPDRFSAQQFSDYHSELNMSSLELGDSALYFCASSPQDRGSGNTIYFGEGSWLTVV.

This clone was seen more than once but under ten times. The chain couples TRBV10-3 to TRBJ2-2; D ambiguous. V lost 6 bases, J lost 3 bases, and 5 bases lay in between. Germline loops: CDR1 ENHRY, CDR2 SYGVKD. This CDR3 comprises 12 residues. DNA for the CDR3: TGTGCCATCAGGTCGGACACCGGGGAGCTGTTTTTT. It codes for CAIRSDTGELFF.

The rearrangement links TRBV5-1 to TRBJ2-7; TRBD1 aligns across 7 bases. The V segment lost 3 bases and the J segment 2 bases; nucleotides outside the gene matches: 11. The CDR3 totals 16 residues. Germline values: CDR1 SGHRS, CDR2 YFSETQ. The CDR3 loop is CASSYGTADLAYEQYF. The CDR3 region has the DNA TGCGCCAGCAGCTACGGGACAGCGGACTTGGCCTACGAGCAGTACTTC.

The chain couples TRBV19 to TRBJ2-3; possible D gene TRBD2, 6 bases. CDR3 length equals 13 residues. The germline CDR1 and CDR2 sequences are LNHDA and SQIVND (reference sequence). The CDR3 DNA sequence: TGTGCGATCGGGGGTTGGGGCACAGATACGCAGTATTTT. Its protein is CAIGGWGTDTQYF.

The V call is TRBV18, the J call TRBJ2-3; TRBD2 agrees at 10 bases. Germline V CDR1 and CDR2: KGHSH, LQKENI. J was trimmed by 3 bases and V by 3 bases; bases with no gene match: 9. CDR3 length equals 17 residues. CDR3 loop: CASSPLTSGVPTDTQYF. In DNA, the CDR3 is TGTGCCAGCTCACCTCTTACTAGCGGGGTACCAACAGATACGCAGTATTTT.

The genes are TRBV13 and TRBJ1-4; the D is unclear. V lost 5 bases and J 4 bases, leaving 17 bases between the germline ends. Germline V gene sequence: CDR1 PRHDT, CDR2 FYEKMQ (reference sequence). This CDR3 region has 16 residues. This CDR3 reads CASSHTTSDFNEKLFF. CDR3 coding DNA: TGTGCCAGCAGCCACACCACTTCGGACTTTAATGAAAAACTGTTTTTT.